The 5 T cell receptor beta chains below were found in one sample sequenced in a study of technical replicates of blood from a few donors. Clones were sequenced by immunoSEQ multiplex PCR, and TCRdb holds only the in-frame ones, with some missing. This table holds some 57,000 clones, around nine tenths found once. The sequencing input was PBMCs. Source of these receptors: a human donor in good health. Some clones in this sample may be carry-over from other donors' samples.

The CDR3 loop reads CASSPYDRSANEKLFF. The CDR3, as DNA: TGTGCCAGCAGCCCCTACGACAGGTCGGCTAATGAAAAACTGTTTTTT. The genes are TRBV5-6 and TRBJ1-4, with a weak D call TRBD1 (6 bases). Germline loops: CDR1 SGHDT, CDR2 YYEEEE. The CDR3 contains 16 residues. V lost 4 bases to trimming and J lost 3 bases, with 16 bases between them.

The rearrangement uses TRBV15 and TRBJ1-2; D unresolved. The V end lost 1 base, the J end lost 1 base, and 7 bases lay between the germline ends. Germline V CDR1 and CDR2: LNHNV, YYDKDF (reference sequence). This CDR3 has 14 amino acids. The CDR3: CATSRAPVNYGYTF. In nucleotides, the CDR3 is TGTGCCACCAGCAGAGCGCCGGTTAACTATGGCTACACCTTC.

The J gene is TRBJ1-5, the V gene TRBV19; TRBD1 matches 8 bases. V was pared by 5 bases and J by 1 base, with 7 bases of the junction left unmatched. The CDR3 sequence is 16 residues long. Germline-derived CDR1 and CDR2 are LNHDA and SQIVND (reference sequence). The CDR3 DNA reads TGTGCCAGTAGTGATCAGGGGGCAGGAAGCAATCAGCCCCAGCATTTT. Encoded protein: CASSDQGAGSNQPQHF.

The rearrangement joins TRBV5-4 to TRBJ2-5; 9 bases are shared with TRBD1. Germline CDR1 and CDR2: SGHNT and YYREEE (reference sequence). With V trimmed by 3 bases and J by 4 bases, 4 bases remained unmatched. The CDR3 spans 14 residues. CDR3 amino acids: CASSSGTGLETQYF. The CDR3 region has the DNA TGTGCCAGCAGCTCCGGGACAGGGTTAGAGACCCAGTACTTC.

This chain joins TRBV2 and TRBJ1-2; no definite D call. The CDR3 has 13 residues. V dropped 4 bases and J dropped 0 bases, with 6 bases sitting between them. Germline CDR1 is SNHLY and CDR2 is FYNNEI. CDR3 bases: TGTGCCAGCAGTGGGCAGACTAACTATGGCTACACCTTC. Translated, it gives CASSGQTNYGYTF.